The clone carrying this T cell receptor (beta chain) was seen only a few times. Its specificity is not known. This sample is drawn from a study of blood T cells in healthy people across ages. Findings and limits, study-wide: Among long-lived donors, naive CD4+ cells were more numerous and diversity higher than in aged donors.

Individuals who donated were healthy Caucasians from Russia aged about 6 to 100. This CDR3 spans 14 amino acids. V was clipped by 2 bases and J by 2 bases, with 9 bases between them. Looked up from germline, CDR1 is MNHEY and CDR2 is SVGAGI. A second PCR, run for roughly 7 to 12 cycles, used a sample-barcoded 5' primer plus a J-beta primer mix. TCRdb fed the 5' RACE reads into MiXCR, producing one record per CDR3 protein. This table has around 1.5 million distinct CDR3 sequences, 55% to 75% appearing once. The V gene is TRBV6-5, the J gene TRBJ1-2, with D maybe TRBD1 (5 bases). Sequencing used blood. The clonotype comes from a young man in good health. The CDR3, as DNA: TGTGCCAGCAGTTACGGGGCAGGGAACTATGGCTACACCTTC. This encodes CASSYGAGNYGYTF.